Described below is a single TCR beta chain sequence and its context. Its antigen remains unknown. Tagging with unique molecular identifiers was a feature of the TCR beta cDNA libraries. A few hundred thousand cDNA molecules were obtained from roughly 0.93 to 9.6 million T cells. Each CDR3 protein is one row after TCRdb ran MiXCR on the PCR reads. The data show hundreds of thousands of distinct CDR3 sequences, approximately 59% seen once. The sample is drawn from a study of post-analysis software for immune sequencing data. The study, taken as a whole, reports: Patients had higher frequencies than controls of about five TRBV segments, including TRBV5-6, TRBV5-1 and TRBV20-1. Controls' normalized Chao1 diversity significantly exceeded that of multiple sclerosis patients. By F measure, strong co-clustering occurred among samples prepared in the same batch.

V dropped 4 bases and J dropped 1; count of bases not matched to a gene: 7. Per the germline V gene, CDR1 is SGHRS and CDR2 is YFSETQ. This CDR3 comprises 16 residues. The sequenced material came from blood. The sequence derives from a girl under 10 years old with multiple sclerosis. V gene TRBV5-1 combines with J gene TRBJ2-1; 8 bases match TRBD2. CDR3 nucleotide sequence: TGCGCCAGCAGCCGCGGGGGGTCTGCTTCCTACAATGAGCAGTTCTTC. Its protein is CASSRGGSASYNEQFF.